Described below is a single TCR beta chain sequence and its context. Its antigen is as yet unknown. These data come from a study of cytomegalovirus exposure and HLA in healthy donors. Study-wide results and limits: Some V segments, including TRBV6-2 and TRBV6-3, were excluded as indistinguishable. Reported performance of the classifier showed diagnosis of cytomegalovirus status with high specificity and sensitivity.

CDR1 and CDR2 (germline): MNHNS, SASEGT. The CDR3 spans 13 residues. V shed 10 bases, J shed 7 bases, and the junction held 11 bases outside the gene matches. The PCR employed 60 Vbeta primers together with 13 Jbeta primers. Profiling relied on immunoSEQ multiplex PCR, and the TCRdb table lists in-frame clones only, not all of them. Of about 160,000 clones listed, 82% were seen once; the top ten hold 0.95% to 1%. The sample was PBMCs. The chain couples TRBV6-1 to TRBJ2-5; 8 nucleotides match TRBD2. The clonotype was recovered from a girl between 2 and 10 years old in good health and CMV-seropositive. The CDR3 sequence is CATQRGQGLTQYF. In DNA form, the CDR3 reads TGTGCCACCCAGCGGGGGCAGGGATTGACCCAGTACTTC.